Here is one T cell receptor beta chain with its context. Its matching antigen is unknown. The germline V gene has CDR1 KGHSH and CDR2 LQKENI. The CDR3 runs to 19 residues. V dropped 3 bases and J dropped 4 bases, with 27 bases sitting between them. This specimen comes from a study of STAT5B mutations in CD4+ large granular lymphocyte leukemia. Study conclusions and caveats: Compared with healthy controls (2/35), patient top clones favored TRBV06 (8/27). About a quarter of private leukemic clonotypes occurred rarely in other patients' non-leukemic repertoires.

Sequencing used immunoSEQ multiplex PCR; TCRdb keeps in-frame clones, though not all of them. The data show 7,500 to 8,500 clones, roughly three quarters seen once. V gene TRBV18 combines with J gene TRBJ1-2, with a possible D match to TRBD1 (5 bases). This receptor was identified in a woman in her sixties or seventies with CD4+ T-cell large granular lymphocyte leukemia. Sequencing was carried out using PBMCs. CDR3 region: CASSPPPLLSGRNLYGYTF. CDR3 bases: TGTGCCAGCTCACCGCCCCCATTGTTGTCAGGGCGCAACCTCTATGGCTACACCTTC. Full variable domain (rest looked up from reference TRBV18 and TRBJ1-2): NAGVMQNPRHLVRRRGQEARLRCSPMKGHSHVYWYRQLPEEGLKFMVYLQKENIIDESGMPKERFSAEFPKEGPSILRIQQVVRGDSAAYFCASSPPPLLSGRNLYGYTFGSGTRLTVV.